Included here is one T cell receptor (beta chain) sequence, with context. This specimen belongs to a study of Ad26.COV2.S vaccination and SARS-CoV-2 variants. Treatment noted: roughly 18 received Ad26.COV2.S at low or high dose, single or two shots; 5 received placebo; per-sample allocation not given. The study sampled participants on day 63 after the first vaccine or placebo injection. Profiling relied on immunoSEQ multiplex PCR, and the TCRdb table lists in-frame clones only, not all of them. The sample has fewer than 600,000 clones, roughly nine tenths seen once; the top ten hold about 1.5%. The sequences come from peripheral blood, collected in a trial of Ad26.COV2.S vaccine versus placebo. This clonotype originated in a person aged 18-60 years who received the Ad26.COV2.S COVID-19 vaccine or a placebo.

The CDR3 DNA reads as TGTGCCAGTAGTCCCCCCAACTCGGGGCCCCAGCATTTT. It is translated as CASSPPNSGPQHF. V usage is TRBV19 and J usage is TRBJ1-5; D is undetermined. CDR3 length: 13 residues. The germline V and J ends were trimmed by 5 bases and 9 bases, with 14 bases remaining between them. CDR1 and CDR2 from the germline V gene are LNHDA and SQIVND (reference sequence).